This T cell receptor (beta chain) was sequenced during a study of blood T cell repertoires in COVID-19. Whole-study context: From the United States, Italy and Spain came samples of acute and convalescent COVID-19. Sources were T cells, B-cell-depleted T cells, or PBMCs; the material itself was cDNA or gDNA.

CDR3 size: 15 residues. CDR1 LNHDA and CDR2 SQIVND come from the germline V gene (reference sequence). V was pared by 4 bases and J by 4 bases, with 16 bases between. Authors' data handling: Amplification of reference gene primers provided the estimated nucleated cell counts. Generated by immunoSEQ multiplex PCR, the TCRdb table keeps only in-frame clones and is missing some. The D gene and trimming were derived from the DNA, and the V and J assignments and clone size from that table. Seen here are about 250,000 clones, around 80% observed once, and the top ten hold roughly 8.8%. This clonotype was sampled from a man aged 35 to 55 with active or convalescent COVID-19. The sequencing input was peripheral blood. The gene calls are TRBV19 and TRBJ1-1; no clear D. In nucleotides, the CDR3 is TGTGCCAGTAGTACGCCCCCCGTCCGGGGCACTGAAGCTTTCTTT. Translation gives CASSTPPVRGTEAFF.